This T cell receptor (beta chain) was found in a study of T cell changes during pregnancy in multiple sclerosis. The repertoire was sequenced with immunoSEQ multiplex PCR; TCRdb's copy has only in-frame clones and lacks some. Of around 60,000 clones listed, about 94% are singletons. This CDR3 is built from 14 residues. Looked up from germline, CDR1 is MGHRA and CDR2 is YSYEKL. Trimming left V 3 bases short and J 4 bases short, with 12 bases between. The clonotype was recovered from a female donor in good health, enrolled as a control in a pregnancy study. The V gene is TRBV4-1, the J gene TRBJ1-2; D perhaps matches TRBD1 (5 bases). Specimen: peripheral blood, collected in the third trimester of pregnancy. CDR3 region: CASSHDTGSYGYTF. The CDR3 DNA reads as TGCGCCAGCAGCCACGATACAGGTTCCTATGGCTACACCTTC.